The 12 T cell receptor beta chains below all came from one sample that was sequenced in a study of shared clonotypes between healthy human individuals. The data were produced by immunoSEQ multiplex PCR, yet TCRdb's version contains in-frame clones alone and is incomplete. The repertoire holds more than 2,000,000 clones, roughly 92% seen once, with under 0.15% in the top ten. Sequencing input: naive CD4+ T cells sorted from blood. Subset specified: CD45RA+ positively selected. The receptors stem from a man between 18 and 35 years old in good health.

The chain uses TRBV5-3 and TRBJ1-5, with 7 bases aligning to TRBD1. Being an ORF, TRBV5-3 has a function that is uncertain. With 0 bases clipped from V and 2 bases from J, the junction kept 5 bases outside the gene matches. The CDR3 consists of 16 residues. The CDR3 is CARSLGQGIRNQPQHF. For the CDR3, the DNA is TGTGCCAGAAGCTTGGGACAGGGAATCCGCAATCAGCCCCAGCATTTT.

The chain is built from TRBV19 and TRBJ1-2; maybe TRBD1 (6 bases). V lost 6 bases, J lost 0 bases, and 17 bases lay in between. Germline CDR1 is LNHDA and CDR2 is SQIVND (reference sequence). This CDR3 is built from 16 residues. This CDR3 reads CASRGTGTIANYGYTF. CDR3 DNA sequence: TGTGCCAGTAGGGGAACAGGGACTATAGCTAACTATGGCTACACCTTC.

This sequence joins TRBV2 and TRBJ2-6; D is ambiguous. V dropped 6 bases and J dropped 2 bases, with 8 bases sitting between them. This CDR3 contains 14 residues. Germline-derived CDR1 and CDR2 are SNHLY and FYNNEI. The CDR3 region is CASSPQAGANVLTF. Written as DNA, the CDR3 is TGTGCCAGCAGCCCCCAGGCTGGGGCCAACGTCCTGACTTTC.

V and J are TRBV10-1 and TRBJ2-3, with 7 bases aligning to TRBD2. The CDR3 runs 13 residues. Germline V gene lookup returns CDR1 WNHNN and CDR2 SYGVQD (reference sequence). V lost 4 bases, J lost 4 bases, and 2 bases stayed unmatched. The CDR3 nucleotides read TGCGCCAGCAGTGGGACTAGTTCAGATACGCAGTATTTT. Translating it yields CASSGTSSDTQYF.

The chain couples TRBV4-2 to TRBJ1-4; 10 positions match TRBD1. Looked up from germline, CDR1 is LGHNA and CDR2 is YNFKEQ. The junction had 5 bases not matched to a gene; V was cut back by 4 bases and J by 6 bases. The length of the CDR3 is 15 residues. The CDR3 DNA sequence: TGTGCCAGCAGCCCCTTCGGGACAGGGGATGAAAAACTGTTTTTT. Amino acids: CASSPFGTGDEKLFF.

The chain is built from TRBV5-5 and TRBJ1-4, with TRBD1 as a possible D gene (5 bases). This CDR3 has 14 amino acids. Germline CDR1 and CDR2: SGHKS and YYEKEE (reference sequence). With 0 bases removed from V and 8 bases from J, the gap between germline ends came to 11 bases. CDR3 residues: CASSLVGAREKLFF. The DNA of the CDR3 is TGTGCCAGCAGCTTGGTCGGGGCACGAGAAAAACTGTTTTTT.

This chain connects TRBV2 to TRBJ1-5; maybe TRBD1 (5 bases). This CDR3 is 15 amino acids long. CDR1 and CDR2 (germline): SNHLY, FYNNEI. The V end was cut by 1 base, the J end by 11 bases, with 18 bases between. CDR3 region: CASSEGRGPRLTQHF. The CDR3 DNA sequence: TGTGCCAGCAGTGAAGGAAGGGGCCCGCGGCTGACCCAGCATTTT.

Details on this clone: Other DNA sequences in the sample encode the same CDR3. This chain's CDR3 is CASSGEGYTF. In DNA form, the CDR3 reads TGTGCCAGCAGTGGGGAGGGCTACACCTTC. This chain links TRBV2 with TRBJ1-2, with D hard to call. The V and J ends lost 4 bases and 8 bases respectively, with 5 bases between them. The CDR3 spans 10 residues. Germline V gene lookup returns CDR1 SNHLY and CDR2 FYNNEI.

The CDR3 DNA reads as TGTGCCAGCAGTTACACAGGGGACATGAACACTGAAGCTTTCTTT. Amino acids: CASSYTGDMNTEAFF. The chain employs TRBV6-5 and TRBJ1-1; the match to TRBD1 covers 7 bases. Germline CDR1 and CDR2: MNHEY and SVGAGI. Trimming at V came to 2 bases and at J to 0 bases, leaving 3 bases not matched to a gene. The CDR3 spans 15 residues.

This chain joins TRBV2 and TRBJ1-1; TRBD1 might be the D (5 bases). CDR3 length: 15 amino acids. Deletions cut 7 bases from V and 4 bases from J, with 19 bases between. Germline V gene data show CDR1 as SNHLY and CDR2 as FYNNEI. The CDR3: CASIAAQGRGTEAFF. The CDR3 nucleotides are TGTGCCAGCATTGCGGCCCAGGGTCGTGGCACTGAAGCTTTCTTT.

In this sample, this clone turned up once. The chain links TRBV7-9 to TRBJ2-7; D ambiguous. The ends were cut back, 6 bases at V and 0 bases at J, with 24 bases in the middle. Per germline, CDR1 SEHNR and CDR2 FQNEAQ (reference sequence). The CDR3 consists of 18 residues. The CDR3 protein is CASRRLTVQLGCSYEQYF. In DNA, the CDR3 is TGTGCCAGCAGGCGTCTTACGGTCCAACTGGGCTGCTCCTACGAGCAGTACTTC.

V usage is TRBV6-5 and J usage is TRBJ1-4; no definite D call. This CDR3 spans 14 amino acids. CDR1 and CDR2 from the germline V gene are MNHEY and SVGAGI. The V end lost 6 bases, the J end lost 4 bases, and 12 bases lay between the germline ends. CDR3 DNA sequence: TGTGCCAGCAGAACCGAAACAGATAATGAAAAACTGTTTTTT. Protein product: CASRTETDNEKLFF.